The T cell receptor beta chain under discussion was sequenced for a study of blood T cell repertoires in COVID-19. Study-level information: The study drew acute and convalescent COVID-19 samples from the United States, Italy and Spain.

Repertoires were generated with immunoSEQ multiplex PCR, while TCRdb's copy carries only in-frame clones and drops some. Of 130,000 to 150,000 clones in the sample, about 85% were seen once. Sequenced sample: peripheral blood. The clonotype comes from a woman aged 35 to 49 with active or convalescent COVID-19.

The CDR3, as DNA: TGTGCCAGCAGTCCTCGAACAGGGCTCGAGCAGTACTTC. This gives the protein CASSPRTGLEQYF. The chain combines TRBV6-5 with TRBJ2-7, with a weak D call TRBD1 (6 bases). The V gene's germline CDR1 is MNHEY and CDR2 SVGAGI. The CDR3 has 13 residues. Trimming took off 5 bases at V and 6 bases at J, with 14 bases between the two ends.